This T cell receptor beta chain was profiled in a study of T cells in tuberculosis. In the study overall: CD1B tetramers identified T cells specific for mycobacterial lipid GMM.

Sequenced by immunoSEQ multiplex PCR; TCRdb stores in-frame clones only, minus some. The sample yields roughly 24,000 clones, about 97% seen once. General study points: Cases with active tuberculosis were adults, while controls were adolescents. Smaller alpha distances in active tuberculosis partly reflected shorter CDR3-alpha lengths.

Of note for this clone: Its target is not known.

The CDR3 runs 14 residues. The ends were cut back, 1 base at V and 8 bases at J, with 14 bases in the middle. Looked up from germline, CDR1 is SNHLY and CDR2 is FYNNEI. The V call is TRBV2, the J call TRBJ1-2, with a tentative D call TRBD1 (5 bases). This clonotype originated in a donor aged 10-35 years with latent tuberculosis or without tuberculosis infection. The sequenced sample was PBMCs. The CDR3 is CASSEEGQGLGYTF. The CDR3 region has the DNA TGTGCCAGCAGTGAAGAGGGGCAGGGCCTCGGCTACACCTTC.